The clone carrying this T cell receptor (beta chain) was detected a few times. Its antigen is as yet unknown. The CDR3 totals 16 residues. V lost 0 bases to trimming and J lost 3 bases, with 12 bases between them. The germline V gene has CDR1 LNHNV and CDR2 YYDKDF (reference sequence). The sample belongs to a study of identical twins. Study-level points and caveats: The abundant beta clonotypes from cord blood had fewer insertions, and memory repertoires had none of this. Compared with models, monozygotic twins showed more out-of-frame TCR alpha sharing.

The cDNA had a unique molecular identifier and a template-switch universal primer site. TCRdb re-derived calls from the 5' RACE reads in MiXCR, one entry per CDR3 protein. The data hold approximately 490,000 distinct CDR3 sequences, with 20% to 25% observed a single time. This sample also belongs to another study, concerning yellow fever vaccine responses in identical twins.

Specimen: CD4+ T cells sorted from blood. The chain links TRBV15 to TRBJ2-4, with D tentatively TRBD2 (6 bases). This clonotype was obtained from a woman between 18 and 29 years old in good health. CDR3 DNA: TGTGCCACCAGCAGAGAACTTACTAGCAACAAAAACATTCAGTACTTC. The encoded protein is CATSRELTSNKNIQYF.